This T cell receptor (beta chain) comes out of a study of beta chain features in type 1 diabetes. Study-level findings and limits: Patients' naive, central memory and Treg TCRB repertoires seemed closer to one another than those of healthy donors.

Germline lookup yields CDR1 SGHTA and CDR2 FQGNSA. The V end lost 5 bases, the J end lost 5 bases, and 21 bases lay between the germline ends. CDR3 size: 16 residues. All of the isolated RNA was reverse transcribed, so expressed TCRB transcripts were sequenced. Assay used: immunoSEQ multiplex PCR; TCRdb lists only in-frame clones, some missing. The table has about 230,000 clones, over 8.5% seen once. A note on this clone: Its target is not known.

The rearrangement joins TRBV7-2 to TRBJ2-5, with D perhaps TRBD2 (6 bases). The TCR comes from a woman between 18 and 30 years old in good health. Sequencing input: naive CD4+ T cells from blood. This CDR3 reads CASSLLPGLMWETQYF. The CDR3 nucleotides are TGTGCCAGCAGCCTACTACCGGGACTGATGTGGGAGACCCAGTACTTC. Drawing the rest from reference TRBV7-2 and TRBJ2-5, the complete variable domain is GAGVSQSPSNKVTEKGKDVELRCDPISGHTALYWYRQSLGQGLEFLIYFQGNSAPDKSGLPSDRFSAERTGGSVSTLTIQRTQQEDSAVYLCASSLLPGLMWETQYFGPGTRLLVL.